This passage covers 28 T cell receptor beta chains from one sample sequenced in a study of CD8 T cells in ankylosing spondylitis. TCRdb re-derived calls from the 5' RACE reads in MiXCR, one entry per CDR3 protein. The sample lists 250,000 or so distinct CDR3 sequences, about 10% occurring once. The material sequenced was blood, either unsorted or a sorted T cell fraction (not recorded which). Source of these receptors: a male donor with ankylosing spondylitis or in good health (not recorded which).

This clonotype was recorded at least ten times. This chain uses TRBV29-1 with TRBJ2-7; TRBD1 matches at 7 bases. The CDR3 length is 15 residues. V gave up 2 bases and J gave up 2 bases; unmatched junction bases: 9. Germline V CDR1 and CDR2: SQVTM, ANQGSEA. This CDR3 is CSVESDRTPTYEQYF. The CDR3 DNA reads TGCAGCGTTGAATCGGACAGGACCCCAACCTACGAGCAGTACTTC.

This clonotype was recorded at least ten times. The chain links TRBV20-1 to TRBJ2-7, with TRBD2 identical over 14 bases. The germline gives CDR1 DFQATT, CDR2 SNEGSKA (reference sequence). This CDR3 contains 15 residues. The ends lost 1 base at V and 1 base at J; junction bases unmatched: 0. This CDR3 is CSARGLAGGSYEQYF. The CDR3, as DNA: TGCAGTGCTAGAGGACTAGCGGGAGGGTCCTACGAGCAGTACTTC.

This clonotype was counted a few times. The chain employs TRBV21-1 and TRBJ2-1; the table's TRBD1 call for D was not verified on the DNA. TRBV21-1 is classified as a pseudogene. CDR3 length: 16 amino acids. The CDR3 nucleotides are TGTGCCAGCAGCGACTACCGGGACAGGGGATGGAATGAGCAGTTCTTC. Encoded protein: CASSDYRDRGWNEQFF.

This clonotype was observed many times. The chain carries TRBV12-3 or TRBV12-4 and TRBJ2-7; 8 nucleotides line up with TRBD2. This CDR3 has 13 residues. V shed 7 bases, J shed 5 bases, and the junction held 7 bases outside the gene matches. The CDR3 region has the DNA TGTGCCAGCACTGGGACTAGTCCCAACGAGCAGTACTTC. It is translated as CASTGTSPNEQYF.

This clonotype occurred a few times. The chain carries TRBV5-1 and TRBJ2-2; 7 nucleotides agree with TRBD2. V gave up 0 bases and J gave up 1 base; unmatched junction bases: 6. Germline CDR1 SGHRS, CDR2 YFSETQ. This CDR3 region has 17 residues. In nucleotides, the CDR3 is TGCGCCAGCAGCTTGGGCTCCAGCGGGGAGAACACCGGGGAGCTGTTTTTT. As protein: CASSLGSSGENTGELFF. The variable domain in full, completed from reference TRBV5-1 and TRBJ2-2, reads KAGVTQTPRYLIKTRGQQVTLSCSPISGHRSVSWYQQTPGQGLQFLFEYFSETQRNKGNFPGRFSGRQFSNSRSEMNVSTLELGDSALYLCASSLGSSGENTGELFFGEGSRLTVL.

This clonotype has a handful of counts. The chain links TRBV20-1 to TRBJ2-3, with D possibly being TRBD2 (6 bases). This CDR3 has 14 amino acids. Deletions cut 5 bases from V and 2 bases from J, with 14 bases between. Germline V gives CDR1 DFQATT, CDR2 SNEGSKA (reference sequence). CDR3 loop: CSAYQRADTDTQYF. CDR3 DNA: TGCAGTGCTTACCAGCGGGCAGACACAGATACGCAGTATTTT.

In this sample, this clonotype turned up many times. The chain uses TRBV12-3 or TRBV12-4 and TRBJ1-5; possibly TRBD1 for D (5 bases). The CDR3 has 12 residues. Trimming left V 6 bases short and J 12 bases short, with 15 bases between. CDR3 amino acids: CASRGGSEVQHF. CDR3 sequence (DNA): TGTGCCAGCAGGGGGGGATCAGAAGTCCAGCATTTT.

This clonotype showed up many times. The chain has TRBV5-1 and TRBJ1-1; D gene unclear. This CDR3 region has 16 residues. Trimming pared 0 bases from V and 1 base from J, leaving 13 bases between. The germline gives CDR1 SGHRS, CDR2 YFSETQ. CDR3 nucleotide sequence: TGCGCCAGCAGCTTGGCCTCGGGCCTACGGAACACTGAAGCTTTCTTT. Translated: CASSLASGLRNTEAFF.

Ten or more counts support this clonotype. The CDR3 protein is CASSKETKNIQYF. In DNA form, the CDR3 reads TGTGCCAGCAGCAAGGAGACCAAAAACATTCAGTACTTC. The chain carries TRBV12-3 or TRBV12-4 and TRBJ2-4; D unclear. Between the trimmed V and J ends, which lost 6 bases and 2 bases, there was a span of 8 bases. The length of the CDR3 is 13 residues.

This clonotype was seen at least ten times. This chain joins TRBV7-6 and TRBJ2-3, with TRBD1 as a possible D gene (6 bases). The CDR3 spans 15 residues. Germline V gene lookup returns CDR1 SGHVS and CDR2 FNYEAQ. V lost 5 bases and J 1 base, leaving 13 bases between the germline ends. CDR3 bases: TGTGCCAGCAGCACATCCCGGACAGGCACAGATACGCAGTATTTT. Translated: CASSTSRTGTDTQYF.

This clonotype was counted at least ten times. The J gene is TRBJ2-2, the V gene TRBV5-1; 8 bases fit TRBD2. V lost 0 bases and J lost 7; bases outside the gene matches: 5. CDR1 and CDR2 (germline): SGHRS, YFSETQ. This CDR3 region has 15 residues. The CDR3 nucleotides read TGCGCCAGCAGCTTGGCAGCCAGCGGGGGCGGGGAGCTGTTTTTT. Amino acid sequence: CASSLAASGGGELFF.

The DNA for the CDR3 is TGTGCCAGCAGCGTAGAGGTTGGGGTTTCTGGAAACACCATATATTTT. It translates to CASSVEVGVSGNTIYF. The chain carries TRBV9 and TRBJ1-3; D is ambiguous. Trimming removed 0 bases at V and 1 base at J, with 11 bases between. The V gene's germline CDR1 is SGDLS and CDR2 YYNGEE. The CDR3 consists of 16 residues. Filled out from reference TRBV9 and TRBJ1-3, the complete variable domain reads DSGVTQTPKHLITATGQRVTLRCSPRSGDLSVYWYQQSLDQGLQFLIQYYNGEERAKGNILERFSAQQFPDLHSELNLSSLELGDSALYFCASSVEVGVSGNTIYFGEGSWLTVV.

At least ten counts were recorded for this clonotype. The chain carries TRBV29-1 and TRBJ1-1; no firm D call. With 7 bases removed from V and 7 bases from J, the gap between germline ends came to 13 bases. This CDR3 is built from 11 residues. Germline CDR1 and CDR2: SQVTM and ANQGSEA. CDR3 sequence reads: CSATLAVEAFF. CDR3 nucleotide sequence: TGCAGCGCGACCCTGGCGGTTGAAGCTTTCTTT.

Many counts were recorded for this clonotype. The chain recombines TRBV5-5 with TRBJ2-3; no firm D call. Germline V gene lookup returns CDR1 SGHKS and CDR2 YYEKEE (reference sequence). The ends were cut back, 0 bases at V and 4 bases at J, with 9 bases in the middle. The CDR3 runs to 14 residues. The CDR3 bases are TGTGCCAGCAGCTTGGGTGGAGTTTCAGATACGCAGTATTTT. This encodes CASSLGGVSDTQYF.

This clonotype was recorded at least ten times. Here the CDR3 reads CSVDSAGAADTQYF. CDR3 coding DNA: TGCAGCGTTGATTCGGCAGGCGCGGCAGATACGCAGTATTTT. The chain couples TRBV29-1 to TRBJ2-3; unclear D gene. Per germline, CDR1 SQVTM and CDR2 ANQGSEA. Trimming stripped 3 bases from V and 4 bases from J, with 14 bases between. The CDR3 covers 14 residues.

On this clonotype itself: A much larger clone lies one base from this, so it may be a read error. The chain is built from TRBV7-8 and TRBJ1-1; D gene uncertain. The CDR3 spans 14 residues. Germline CDR1 is SGHVS and CDR2 is FQNEAQ. This CDR3 is CVSSFFPGNTEAFF. CDR3 coding DNA: TGTGTCAGCAGCTTTTTCCCCGGGAACACTGAAGCTTTCTTT.

Many counts were recorded for this clonotype. This chain uses TRBV20-1 with TRBJ2-5; TRBD1 aligns across 7 bases. The CDR3 totals 13 residues. Germline CDR1 and CDR2: DFQATT and SNEGSKA (reference sequence). V lost 6 bases to trimming and J lost 5 bases; unmatched junction nucleotides: 9. CDR3 bases: TGCAGTGCGGCGAGGGGGCTCGGGGAGACCCAGTACTTC. Translating it yields CSAARGLGETQYF.

This clonotype came up a few times. The gene calls are TRBV4-1 and TRBJ2-7, with D hard to call. The CDR3 covers 15 residues. Germline CDR1 and CDR2: MGHRA and YSYEKL. Trimming took 4 bases from V and 0 from J, leaving 13 bases between them. CDR3 loop: CASSLASFSSYEQYF. The CDR3 region has the DNA TGCGCCAGCAGCCTTGCAAGCTTTTCCTCCTACGAGCAGTACTTC.

This rearrangement joins TRBV19 to TRBJ1-1; a possible D gene is TRBD1 (5 bases). The CDR3 runs to 14 residues. The germline V gene encodes CDR1 LNHDA and CDR2 SQIVND (reference sequence). Between the trimmed V and J ends, which lost 3 bases and 4 bases, there was a span of 12 bases. CDR3 nucleotides: TGTGCCAGTAGTATTTCCGGGGCCGGCACTGAAGCTTTCTTT. Amino acids: CASSISGAGTEAFF.

The chain employs TRBV7-2 and TRBJ2-7; D gene ambiguous. Trimming took off 2 bases at V and 2 bases at J, with 10 bases between the two ends. Germline V CDR1 and CDR2: SGHTA, FQGNSA. The CDR3 has 14 residues. The CDR3 nucleotides are TGTGCCAGCAGCTTAAAGGGTCTTACCTACGAGCAGTACTTC. This translates into CASSLKGLTYEQYF.

The chain combines TRBV19 with TRBJ1-6; D not resolved. Germline assignment: CDR1 LNHDA and CDR2 SQIVND (reference sequence). This CDR3 has 15 amino acids. V lost 5 bases and J lost 0, with 8 bases in between. The CDR3 loop is CASSELSSYNSPLHF. The CDR3 nucleotides are TGTGCCAGTAGTGAGCTCAGCTCCTATAATTCACCCCTCCACTTT.

This clonotype was observed a handful of times. The chain carries TRBV7-2 and TRBJ2-3; weak D call: TRBD2 (6 bases). The germline V and J ends were trimmed by 3 bases and 3 bases, with 13 bases remaining between them. Germline CDR1 is SGHTA and CDR2 is FQGNSA. CDR3 length: 15 residues. CDR3: CASSFAPAGTDTQYF. CDR3 coding DNA: TGTGCCAGCAGCTTCGCCCCGGCGGGAACAGATACGCAGTATTTT.

This clonotype was counted only a few times. The chain uses TRBV16 and TRBJ2-3; 9 positions match TRBD2. This CDR3 region has 19 residues. Germline V gene lookup returns CDR1 KGHSY and CDR2 FQNENV. V trimming: 0 bases; J trimming: 0 bases; junction bases outside the gene matches: 10. For the CDR3, the DNA is TGTGCCAGCAGCCAATCACAGGGAACTACTAGCGGGAGCACAGATACGCAGTATTTT. This codes for CASSQSQGTTSGSTDTQYF.

Many counts were recorded for this clonotype. This chain joins TRBV9 and TRBJ1-1, with D possibly matching TRBD1 (5 bases). Germline CDR1 reads SGDLS; CDR2 reads YYNGEE. Trimming stripped 0 bases from V and 4 bases from J, with 10 bases between. The CDR3 contains 14 residues. DNA of the CDR3: TGTGCCAGCAGCGTAGGATGGGGCGCCACTGAAGCTTTCTTT. It yields the protein CASSVGWGATEAFF.

Comment on this clonotype: Since a much larger clone is just one base distant, this may be a read error. The chain has TRBV20-1 and TRBJ1-1; D call uncertain. The CDR3 consists of 13 residues. CDR1 is DFQATT and CDR2 is SNEGSKA in the germline V gene (reference sequence). CDR3 sequence (DNA): TGCAGTGCTGAGAAGATTCGGAACAATGAAGCTTTCTTT. Protein: CSAEKIRNNEAFF.

This clonotype has only one observation. With a much larger clone just one base away, this may be a read error. The CDR3: CASSKASESNSSGELFF. CDR3 in DNA: TGTGCCAGCAGCAAAGCTTCAGAGAGCAATTCCTCCGGGGAGCTGTTTTTT. The chain couples TRBV21-1 to TRBJ2-2. TRBV21-1 is a documented pseudogene. This CDR3 region has 17 residues.

CDR3 coding DNA: TGTGCCAGCACTTCGGGACTACCCTATGGAGATACGCAGTATTTT. This encodes CASTSGLPYGDTQYF. This chain joins TRBV2 and TRBJ2-3; 7 bases line up with TRBD2. The germline V gene has CDR1 SNHLY and CDR2 FYNNEI. This CDR3 has 15 amino acids. The V and J ends lost 7 bases and 5 bases, in that order; junction bases with no gene match: 12.

Points on this clonotype: One base away lies a much larger clone, so this may be a sequencing read error. The J gene is TRBJ2-3, the V gene TRBV5-1; no definite D call. The V end lost 0 bases, the J end lost 3 bases, and 8 bases lay between the germline ends. Per the germline V gene, CDR1 is SGHRS and CDR2 is YFSETQ. The CDR3 length is 14 residues. The CDR3 nucleotides are TGCGCCAGCAGCTTGGACAGCGTGACAGATACGCAGTATTTT. Its protein is CASSLDSVTDTQYF. Filled out from reference TRBV5-1 and TRBJ2-3, the complete variable domain reads KAGVTQTPRYLIKTRGQQVTLSCSPISGHRSVSWYQQTPGQGLQFLFEYFSETQRNKGNFPGRFSGRQFSNSRSEMNVSTLELGDSALYLCASSLDSVTDTQYFGPGTRLTVL.